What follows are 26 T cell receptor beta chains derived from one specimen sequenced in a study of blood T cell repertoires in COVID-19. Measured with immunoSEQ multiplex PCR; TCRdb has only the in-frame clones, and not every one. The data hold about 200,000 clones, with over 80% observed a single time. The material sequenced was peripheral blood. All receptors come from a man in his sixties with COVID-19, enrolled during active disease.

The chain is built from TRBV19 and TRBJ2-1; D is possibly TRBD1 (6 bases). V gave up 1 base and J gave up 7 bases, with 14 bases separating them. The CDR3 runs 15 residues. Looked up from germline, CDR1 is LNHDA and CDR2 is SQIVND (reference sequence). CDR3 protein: CASSIGPERGNEQFF. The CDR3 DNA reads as TGTGCCAGTAGTATAGGGCCCGAGAGGGGGAATGAGCAGTTCTTC.

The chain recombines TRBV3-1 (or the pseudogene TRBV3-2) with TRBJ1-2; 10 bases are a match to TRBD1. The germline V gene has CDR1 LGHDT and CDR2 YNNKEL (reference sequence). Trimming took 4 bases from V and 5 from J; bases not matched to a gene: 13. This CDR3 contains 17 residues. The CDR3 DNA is TGTGCCAGCAGCCGAGCCCTTCGACAGGGGGCTTGGTATGGCTACACCTTC. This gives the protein CASSRALRQGAWYGYTF.

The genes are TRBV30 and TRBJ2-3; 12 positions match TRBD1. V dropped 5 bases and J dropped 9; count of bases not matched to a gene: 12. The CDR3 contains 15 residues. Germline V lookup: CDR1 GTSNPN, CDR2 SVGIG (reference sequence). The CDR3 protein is CAWGDRDRGRRTQYF. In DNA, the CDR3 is TGTGCCTGGGGGGACCGGGACAGGGGGCGTCGGACGCAGTATTTT.

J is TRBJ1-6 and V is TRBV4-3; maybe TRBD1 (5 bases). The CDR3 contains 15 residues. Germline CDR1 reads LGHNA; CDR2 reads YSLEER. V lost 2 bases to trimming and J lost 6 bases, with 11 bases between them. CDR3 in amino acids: CASSQQGSTNSPLHF. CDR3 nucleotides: TGCGCCAGCAGCCAACAGGGTTCCACTAATTCACCCCTCCACTTT.

CDR3 protein: CAWSVRAGGPMEQYF. DNA for the CDR3: TGTGCCTGGAGTGTACGGGCGGGAGGGCCCATGGAGCAGTACTTC. This rearrangement joins TRBV30 to TRBJ2-7; 9 nucleotides agree with TRBD2. Germline CDR1 and CDR2: GTSNPN and SVGIG (reference sequence). The ends lost 0 bases at V and 7 bases at J; junction bases unmatched: 10. The CDR3 contains 15 residues.

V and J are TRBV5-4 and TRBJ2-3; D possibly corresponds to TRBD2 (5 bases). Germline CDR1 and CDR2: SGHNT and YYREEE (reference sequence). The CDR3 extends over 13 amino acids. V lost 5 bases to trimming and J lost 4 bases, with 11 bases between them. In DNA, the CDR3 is TGTGCCAGCAGACACGGGGAAGCAGATACGCAGTATTTT. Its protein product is CASRHGEADTQYF.

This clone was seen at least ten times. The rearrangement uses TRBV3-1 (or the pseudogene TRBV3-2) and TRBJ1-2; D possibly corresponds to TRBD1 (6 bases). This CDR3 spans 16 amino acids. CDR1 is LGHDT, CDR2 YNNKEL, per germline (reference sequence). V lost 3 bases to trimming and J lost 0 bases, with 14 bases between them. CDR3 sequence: CASSQAYRVPNYGYTF. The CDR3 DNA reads TGTGCCAGCAGCCAGGCCTACAGGGTACCTAACTATGGCTACACCTTC.

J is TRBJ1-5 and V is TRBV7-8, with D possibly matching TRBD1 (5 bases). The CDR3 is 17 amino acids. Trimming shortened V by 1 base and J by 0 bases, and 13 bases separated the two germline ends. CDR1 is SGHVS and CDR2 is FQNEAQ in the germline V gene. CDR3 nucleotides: TGTGCCAGCAGCTTAGTAGGGGTAGGGGCTAGCAATCAGCCCCAGCATTTT. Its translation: CASSLVGVGASNQPQHF.

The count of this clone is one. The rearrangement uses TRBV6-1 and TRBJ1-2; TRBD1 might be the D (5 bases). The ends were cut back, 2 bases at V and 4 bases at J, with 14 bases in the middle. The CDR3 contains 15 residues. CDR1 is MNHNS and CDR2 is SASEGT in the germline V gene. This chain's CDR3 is CASSERRQTRYGYTF. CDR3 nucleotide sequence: TGTGCCAGCAGTGAACGGCGACAGACTCGCTATGGCTACACCTTC.

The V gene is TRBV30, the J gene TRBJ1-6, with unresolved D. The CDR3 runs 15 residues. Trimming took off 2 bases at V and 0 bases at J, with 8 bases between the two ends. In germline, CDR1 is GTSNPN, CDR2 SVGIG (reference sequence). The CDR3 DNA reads TGTGCCTGGAGTCCTCTAAACTCCTATAATTCACCCCTCCACTTT. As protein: CAWSPLNSYNSPLHF. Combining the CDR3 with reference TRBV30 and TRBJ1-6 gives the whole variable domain SQTIHQWPATLVQPVGSPLSLECTVEGTSNPNLYWYRQAAGRGLQLLFYSVGIGQISSEVPQNLSASRPQDRQFILSSKKLLLSDSGFYLCAWSPLNSYNSPLHFGNGTRLTVT.

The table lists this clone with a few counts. CDR3 region: CASSEPGTEAFF. As DNA, the CDR3 is TGCGCCAGCAGTGAGCCAGGGACTGAAGCTTTCTTT. The V gene is TRBV10-1, the J gene TRBJ1-1; weak D call: TRBD1 (5 bases). Germline lookup yields CDR1 WNHNN and CDR2 SYGVQD (reference sequence). The CDR3 is 12 residues long. The V and J ends lost 2 bases and 5 bases respectively, with 6 bases between them.

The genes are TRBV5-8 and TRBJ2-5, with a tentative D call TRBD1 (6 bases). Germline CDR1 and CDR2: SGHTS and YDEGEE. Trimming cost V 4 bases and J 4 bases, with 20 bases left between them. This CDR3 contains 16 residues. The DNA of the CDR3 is TGTGCCAGCAGCCCGCTCAGGGGAGAGATGGCAGAGACCCAGTACTTC. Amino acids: CASSPLRGEMAETQYF. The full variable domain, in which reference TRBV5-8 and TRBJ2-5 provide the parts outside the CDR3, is EAGVTQSPTHLIKTRGQQATLRCSPISGHTSVYWYQQALGLGLQFLLWYDEGEERNRGNFPPRFSGRQFPNYSSELNVNALELEDSALYLCASSPLRGEMAETQYFGPGTRLLVL.

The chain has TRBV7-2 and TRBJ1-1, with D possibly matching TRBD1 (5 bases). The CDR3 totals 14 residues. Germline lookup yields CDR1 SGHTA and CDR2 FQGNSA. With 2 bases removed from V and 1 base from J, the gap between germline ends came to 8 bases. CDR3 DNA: TGTGCCAGCAGCTTAACCCAGGGGAACACTGAAGCTTTCTTT. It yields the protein CASSLTQGNTEAFF.

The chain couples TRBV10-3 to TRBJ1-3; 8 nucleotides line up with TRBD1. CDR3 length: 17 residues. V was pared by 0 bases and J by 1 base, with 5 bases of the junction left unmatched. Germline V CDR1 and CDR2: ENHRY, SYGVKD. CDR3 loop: CAISESEQGASGNTIYF. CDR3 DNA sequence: TGTGCCATCAGTGAGTCGGAGCAGGGGGCGTCTGGAAACACCATATATTTT.

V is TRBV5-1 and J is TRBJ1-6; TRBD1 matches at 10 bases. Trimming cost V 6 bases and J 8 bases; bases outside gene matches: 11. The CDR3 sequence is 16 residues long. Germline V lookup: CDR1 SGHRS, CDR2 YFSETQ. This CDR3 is CASTISGTGADSPLHF. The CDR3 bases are TGCGCCAGCACCATTTCCGGGACAGGGGCCGATTCACCCCTCCACTTT.

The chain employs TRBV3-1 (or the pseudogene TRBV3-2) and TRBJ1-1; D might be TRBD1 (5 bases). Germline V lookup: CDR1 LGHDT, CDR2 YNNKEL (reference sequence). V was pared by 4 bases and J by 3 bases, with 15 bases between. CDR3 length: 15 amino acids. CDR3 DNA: TGTGCCAGCAGCCGTCGTTCAGGGTGGGACACTGAAGCTTTCTTT. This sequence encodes CASSRRSGWDTEAFF.

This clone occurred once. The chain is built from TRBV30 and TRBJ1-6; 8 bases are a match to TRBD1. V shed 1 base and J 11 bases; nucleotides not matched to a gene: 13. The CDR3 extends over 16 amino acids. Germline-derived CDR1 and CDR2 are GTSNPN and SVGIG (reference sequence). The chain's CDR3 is CAWSAGKGQGPPPLHF. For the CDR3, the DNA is TGTGCCTGGAGTGCCGGCAAAGGACAGGGTCCCCCACCCCTCCACTTT.

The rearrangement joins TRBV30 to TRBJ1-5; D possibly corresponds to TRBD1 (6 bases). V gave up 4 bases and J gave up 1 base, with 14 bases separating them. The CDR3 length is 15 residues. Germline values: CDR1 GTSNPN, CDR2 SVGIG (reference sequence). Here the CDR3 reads CAWTYGGASNQPQHF. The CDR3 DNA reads TGTGCCTGGACCTATGGGGGGGCCAGCAATCAGCCCCAGCATTTT.

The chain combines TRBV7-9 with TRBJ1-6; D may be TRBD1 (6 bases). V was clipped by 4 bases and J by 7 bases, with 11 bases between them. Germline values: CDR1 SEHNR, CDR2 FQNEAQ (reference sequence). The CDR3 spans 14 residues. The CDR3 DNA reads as TGTGCCAGCAGCTCGGACAGTCGCAATTCACCCCTCCACTTT. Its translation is CASSSDSRNSPLHF.

The CDR3 bases are TGTGCCAGCAGCAACAACCGACAGTATAGCAATCAGCCCCAGCATTTT. Protein product: CASSNNRQYSNQPQHF. This chain connects TRBV7-9 to TRBJ1-5, with D perhaps TRBD1 (5 bases). Trimming removed 5 bases at V and 0 bases at J, with 14 bases between. CDR1 and CDR2 from the germline V gene are SEHNR and FQNEAQ (reference sequence). The CDR3 consists of 16 residues.

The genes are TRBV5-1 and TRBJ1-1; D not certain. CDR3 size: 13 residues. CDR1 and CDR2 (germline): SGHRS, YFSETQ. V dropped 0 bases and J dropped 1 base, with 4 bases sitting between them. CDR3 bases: TGCGCCAGCAGCTTGGCCGGGAACACTGAAGCTTTCTTT. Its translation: CASSLAGNTEAFF.

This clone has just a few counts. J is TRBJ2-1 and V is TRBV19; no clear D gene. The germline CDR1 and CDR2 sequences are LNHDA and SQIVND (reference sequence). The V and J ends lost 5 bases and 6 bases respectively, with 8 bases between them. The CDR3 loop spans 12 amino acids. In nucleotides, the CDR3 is TGTGCCAGTAGTGTTCGGGTCAATGAGCAGTTCTTC. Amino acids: CASSVRVNEQFF.

CDR3 DNA: TGTGCCAGCAGTTTACTTGGCCCCTCGAATGAGCAGTTCTTC. Its translation: CASSLLGPSNEQFF. This chain connects TRBV27 to TRBJ2-1; no clear D gene. Trimming shortened V by 2 bases and J by 7 bases, and 12 bases separated the two germline ends. The CDR3 length is 14 residues. The germline gives CDR1 MNHEY, CDR2 SMNVEV (reference sequence).

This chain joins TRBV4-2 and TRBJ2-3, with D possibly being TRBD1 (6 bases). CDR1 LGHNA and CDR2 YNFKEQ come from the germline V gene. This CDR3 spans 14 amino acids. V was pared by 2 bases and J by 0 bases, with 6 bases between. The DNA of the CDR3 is TGTGCCAGCAGCCAAACAGGGAGCACAGATACGCAGTATTTT. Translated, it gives CASSQTGSTDTQYF.

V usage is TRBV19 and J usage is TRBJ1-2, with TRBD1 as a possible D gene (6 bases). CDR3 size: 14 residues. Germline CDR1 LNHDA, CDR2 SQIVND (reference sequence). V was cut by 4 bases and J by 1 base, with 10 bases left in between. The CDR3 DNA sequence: TGTGCCAGTAGTAGAGTACAGGGTAACTATGGCTACACCTTC. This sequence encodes CASSRVQGNYGYTF.

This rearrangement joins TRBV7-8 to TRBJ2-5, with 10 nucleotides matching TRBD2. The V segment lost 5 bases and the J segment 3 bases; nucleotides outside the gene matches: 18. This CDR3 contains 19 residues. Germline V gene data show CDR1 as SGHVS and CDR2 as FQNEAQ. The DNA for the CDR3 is TGTGCCAGCAGCCCAGGGAATCAGGGGATAGCGGGAGGAAAAGAGACCCAGTACTTC. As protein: CASSPGNQGIAGGKETQYF.